The 29 T cell receptor beta chains below come from one sample, sequenced in a study of spatial heterogeneity in lung cancer. As for time point: blood at routine non-recurrence follow-up after resection. One entry per CDR3 protein, called by TCRdb with MiXCR from the 5' RACE reads. The profile shows over 85,000 distinct CDR3 sequences, just under 20% of them singletons. The sequencing here drew on PBMCs, taken at follow-up. The receptor set was obtained from a male donor with early-stage non-small cell lung cancer.

This clonotype was detected a few times. V and J are TRBV7-9 and TRBJ2-5, with no clear D. Per germline, CDR1 SEHNR and CDR2 FQNEAQ (reference sequence). V lost 5 bases and J lost 4, with 14 bases in between. This CDR3 is 14 amino acids long. Here the CDR3 reads CASSPSRPGETQYF. The CDR3 DNA follows: TGTGCCAGCAGCCCCTCCCGCCCAGGAGAGACCCAGTACTTC. Variable domain in full (rest from reference TRBV7-9 and TRBJ2-5): DTGVSQNPRHKITKRGQNVTFRCDPISEHNRLYWYRQTLGQGPEFLTYFQNEAQLEKSRLLSDRFSAERPKGSFSTLEIQRTEQGDSAMYLCASSPSRPGETQYFGPGTRLLVL.

This clonotype was seen more than once but under ten times. The chain combines TRBV19 with TRBJ2-1, with unresolved D. CDR3 length: 14 amino acids. V lost 8 bases and J lost 0, with 11 bases in between. From germline, CDR1 is LNHDA and CDR2 SQIVND (reference sequence). CDR3 sequence: CASGPSSSYNEQFF. CDR3 bases: TGTGCCAGTGGGCCGTCAAGCTCCTACAATGAGCAGTTCTTC.

This clonotype was counted only a few times. The rearrangement uses TRBV12-3 or TRBV12-4 and TRBJ2-5; 7 bases agree with TRBD1. The CDR3 extends over 14 amino acids. Germline trimming cut 4 bases from V and 2 bases from J; bases unmatched to any gene: 4. The CDR3 DNA reads TGTGCCAGCAGTTCCCTCAGGGGGCAAGAGACCCAGTACTTC. Translated: CASSSLRGQETQYF.

The chain joins TRBV6-6 to TRBJ1-2; no clear D. In germline, CDR1 is MNHNY, CDR2 SVGAGI (reference sequence). Trimming pared 3 bases from V and 2 bases from J, leaving 7 bases between. CDR3 length: 13 amino acids. The CDR3, as DNA: TGTGCCAGCAGTTATACGGCGAACTATGGCTACACCTTC. This encodes CASSYTANYGYTF.

The chain carries TRBV6-5 and TRBJ2-7; D is perhaps TRBD1 or TRBD2 (6 bases each). CDR1 is MNHEY, CDR2 SVGAGI, per germline. Deletions cut 4 bases from V and 2 bases from J, with 27 bases between. The CDR3 extends over 19 amino acids. CDR3 residues: CASSFRRELPGTITYEQYV. In nucleotides, the CDR3 is TGTGCCAGCAGTTTTAGGAGGGAGTTACCGGGGACAATAACCTACGAGCAGTACGTC.

The V call is TRBV3-1, the J call TRBJ1-2, with 8 bases aligning to TRBD1. Germline V CDR1 and CDR2: LGHDT, YNNKEL (reference sequence). The CDR3 is 15 amino acids. The ends lost 3 bases at V and 2 bases at J; junction bases unmatched: 5. The CDR3 sequence: CASSHGQGANYGYTF. The CDR3 DNA is TGTGCCAGCAGCCACGGACAGGGCGCCAACTATGGCTACACCTTC.

The gene calls are TRBV3-1 and TRBJ2-6, with 13 positions matching TRBD2. CDR3 length equals 18 residues. Germline assignment: CDR1 LGHDT and CDR2 YNNKEL (reference sequence). J gave up 2 bases and V 5 bases, and 6 bases lay outside the gene matches. CDR3 protein: CASSFRTSGRTGANVLTF. The CDR3 bases are TGTGCCAGCAGCTTTAGGACTAGCGGGAGAACTGGGGCCAACGTCCTGACTTTC.

There are a few counts of this clonotype. The CDR3 region has the DNA TGCAGCGGTAAATGGTCCTACGAGCAGTACTTC. It translates to CSGKWSYEQYF. The chain uses TRBV29-1 and TRBJ2-7; no definite D call. The germline V gene has CDR1 SQVTM and CDR2 ANQGSEA. This CDR3 region has 11 residues. V was shortened by 7 bases and J by 1 base, with 8 bases between the two germline ends.

This clonotype was detected many times. V and J are TRBV4-1 and TRBJ2-7; 9 nucleotides agree with TRBD1. V shed 4 bases, J shed 6 bases, and the junction held 13 bases outside the gene matches. The CDR3 spans 16 residues. Germline values: CDR1 MGHRA, CDR2 YSYEKL. The CDR3 nucleotides are TGCGCCAGCAGCCCCTCTTATAAGGACAGGGGTGGCGAGCAGTACTTC. It specifies CASSPSYKDRGGEQYF.

The V gene is TRBV7-3, the J gene TRBJ2-5, with D hard to call. The CDR3 covers 13 residues. Trimming removed 0 bases at V and 5 bases at J, with 7 bases between. Germline V gives CDR1 SGHTA, CDR2 FQGTGA. The CDR3 DNA reads as TGTGCCAGCAGCTTAACACTAACCGAGACCCAGTACTTC. Encoded protein: CASSLTLTETQYF. Variable domain in full (rest from reference TRBV7-3 and TRBJ2-5): GAGVSQTPSNKVTEKGKYVELRCDPISGHTALYWYRQSLGQGPEFLIYFQGTGAADDSGLPNDRFFAVRPEGSVSTLKIQRTERGDSAVYLCASSLTLTETQYFGPGTRLLVL.

V gene TRBV20-1 combines with J gene TRBJ1-1; D unclear. CDR3 size: 13 residues. The germline V gene has CDR1 DFQATT and CDR2 SNEGSKA (reference sequence). The ends were cut back, 6 bases at V and 0 bases at J, with 11 bases in the middle. CDR3 region: CSAPLAVNTEAFF. In DNA form, the CDR3 reads TGCAGTGCGCCGTTGGCAGTGAACACTGAAGCTTTCTTT.

The genes are TRBV19 and TRBJ2-3; the D is unclear. V was pared by 9 bases and J by 0 bases, with 16 bases between. Germline V CDR1 and CDR2: LNHDA, SQIVND (reference sequence). The CDR3 has 15 amino acids. CDR3: CASLVYSSSTDTQYF. CDR3 DNA sequence: TGTGCCAGCCTCGTCTACTCGTCTAGCACAGATACGCAGTATTTT.

This clonotype was counted only a few times. The V and J genes are TRBV4-3 and TRBJ2-2, with unresolved D. V was trimmed by 1 base and J by 0 bases, leaving 3 bases between them. CDR3 size: 14 residues. The germline CDR1 and CDR2 sequences are LGHNA and YSLEER. The CDR3: CASSQGPNTGELFF. The CDR3 DNA follows: TGCGCCAGCAGCCAAGGTCCGAACACCGGGGAGCTGTTTTTT.

V usage is TRBV20-1 and J usage is TRBJ1-2; D perhaps matches TRBD1 (6 bases). The ends were cut back, 3 bases at V and 6 bases at J, with 20 bases in the middle. Germline assignment: CDR1 DFQATT and CDR2 SNEGSKA (reference sequence). The CDR3 has 15 residues. CDR3 DNA sequence: TGCAGTGCTAGGAAGGACAGCCGAAGGGTGGATGGCTACACCTTC. Protein product: CSARKDSRRVDGYTF.

The chain carries TRBV19 and TRBJ1-5; 9 nucleotides match TRBD1. Trimming at V came to 5 bases and at J to 3 bases, leaving 5 bases not matched to a gene. Germline V gene lookup returns CDR1 LNHDA and CDR2 SQIVND (reference sequence). CDR3 size: 15 residues. The CDR3 loop is CASSWDRAFNQPQHF. The CDR3 DNA follows: TGTGCCAGTAGTTGGGACAGGGCCTTCAATCAGCCCCAGCATTTT.

The chain joins TRBV18 to TRBJ2-2; D is ambiguous. This CDR3 is built from 16 residues. Trimming removed 0 bases from V and 1 base from J, with 9 bases in between. Germline-derived CDR1 and CDR2 are KGHSH and LQKENI. Here the CDR3 DNA reads TGTGCCAGCTCACCACCGCGAGGATGGAACACCGGGGAGCTGTTTTTT. It translates to CASSPPRGWNTGELFF.

This clonotype was seen more than once but under ten times. The V call is TRBV7-2, the J call TRBJ2-2; D not resolved. V was clipped by 4 bases and J by 4 bases, with 7 bases between them. CDR1 is SGHTA and CDR2 is FQGNSA in the germline V gene. The CDR3 has 13 amino acids. The CDR3 nucleotides are TGTGCCAGCAGCTCCCCGGGCACCGGGGAGCTGTTTTTT. Amino acid sequence: CASSSPGTGELFF.

In its sample, this clonotype was seen a few times. This chain uses TRBV19 with TRBJ1-3; D unclear. The CDR3 runs to 17 residues. V was pared by 4 bases and J by 0 bases, with 16 bases between. Germline CDR1 LNHDA, CDR2 SQIVND (reference sequence). The CDR3 DNA sequence: TGTGCCAGTAGTACCGGATATAAGGGTTCCTCTGGAAACACCATATATTTT. Encoded protein: CASSTGYKGSSGNTIYF.

This clonotype was counted at least ten times. The V call is TRBV12-3 or TRBV12-4, the J call TRBJ1-3; D is undetermined. This CDR3 region has 13 residues. V was trimmed by 8 bases and J by 0 bases, leaving 8 bases between them. The CDR3 bases are TGTGCCAGCGGACGGAACTCTGGAAACACCATATATTTT. Protein: CASGRNSGNTIYF.

This clonotype has a handful of counts. J is TRBJ2-3 and V is TRBV28; tentative D call: TRBD1 (5 bases). The CDR3 runs to 19 residues. Germline CDR1 and CDR2: MDHEN and SYDVKM. Trimming left V 4 bases short and J 0 bases short, with 23 bases between. This CDR3 reads CASSSRRLRADSSTDTQYF. The CDR3 DNA reads as TGTGCCAGCAGTTCCCGCAGACTCAGGGCAGATAGTAGCACAGATACGCAGTATTTT.

The genes are TRBV6-1 and TRBJ1-5; D ambiguous. From germline, CDR1 is MNHNS and CDR2 SASEGT. The CDR3 has 17 residues. Trimming pared 3 bases from V and 0 bases from J, leaving 15 bases between. As DNA, the CDR3 is TGTGCCAGCAGTGATATTCAGACCCCGTATAGCAATCAGCCCCAGCATTTT. Encoded protein: CASSDIQTPYSNQPQHF.

V gene TRBV5-1 combines with J gene TRBJ1-1; D is ambiguous. The germline V and J ends were trimmed by 5 bases and 1 base, with 18 bases remaining between them. The CDR3 has 16 residues. From germline, CDR1 is SGHRS and CDR2 YFSETQ. The CDR3 spells CASSYSLGKKNTEAFF. The CDR3 bases are TGCGCCAGCAGTTATTCTCTGGGCAAAAAGAACACTGAAGCTTTCTTT. Full variable domain (missing parts from reference TRBV5-1 and TRBJ1-1): KAGVTQTPRYLIKTRGQQVTLSCSPISGHRSVSWYQQTPGQGLQFLFEYFSETQRNKGNFPGRFSGRQFSNSRSEMNVSTLELGDSALYLCASSYSLGKKNTEAFFGQGTRLTVV.

The rearrangement uses TRBV24-1 and TRBJ2-7; D is possibly TRBD1 or TRBD2 (6 bases each). The germline V gene has CDR1 KGHDR and CDR2 SFDVKD. Trimming stripped 4 bases from V and 6 bases from J, with 12 bases between. The CDR3 loop spans 13 amino acids. The CDR3 region has the DNA TGTGCCACCAGTGACCCTAGGGGGGTCGAGCAGTACTTC. Amino acid sequence: CATSDPRGVEQYF.

The chain employs TRBV9 and TRBJ1-2; D is uncertain. Germline-derived CDR1 and CDR2 are SGDLS and YYNGEE. V was shortened by 0 bases and J by 0 bases, with 9 bases between the two germline ends. This CDR3 is 15 amino acids long. The CDR3 here is CASSVGSDTNYGYTF. DNA of the CDR3: TGTGCCAGCAGCGTAGGCTCCGATACTAACTATGGCTACACCTTC.

The chain carries TRBV3-1 and TRBJ1-2; D is ambiguous. This CDR3 has 13 residues. V lost 6 bases, J lost 5 bases, and 13 bases lay in between. From germline, CDR1 is LGHDT and CDR2 YNNKEL (reference sequence). The CDR3 DNA reads as TGTGCCAGCAGTTCGGATCCCTGGTATGGCTACACCTTC. Protein: CASSSDPWYGYTF.

CDR3 coding DNA: TGTGCCAGTAGTAAGCAGGGCAGCGGCAATCAGCCCCAGCATTTT. Amino acid sequence: CASSKQGSGNQPQHF. The rearrangement links TRBV19 to TRBJ1-5; weak D call: TRBD1 (5 bases). The CDR3 consists of 15 residues. The germline V gene has CDR1 LNHDA and CDR2 SQIVND (reference sequence). Deletions cut 4 bases from V and 2 bases from J, with 12 bases between.

V and J are TRBV9 and TRBJ1-1; D perhaps matches TRBD1 (5 bases). Germline V gene lookup returns CDR1 SGDLS and CDR2 YYNGEE. The V gene lost 0 bases and the J gene lost 5 bases, with 14 bases spanning the gap. The CDR3 loop spans 15 amino acids. The CDR3 is CASSVGPGWGTEAFF. CDR3 nucleotide sequence: TGTGCCAGCAGCGTAGGGCCAGGGTGGGGGACTGAAGCTTTCTTT.

The genes are TRBV20-1 and TRBJ2-1; TRBD2 matches 7 bases. This CDR3 is built from 13 residues. V shed 2 bases and J 7 bases; nucleotides not matched to a gene: 5. The germline gives CDR1 DFQATT, CDR2 SNEGSKA (reference sequence). The CDR3 loop is CSARKGGVNEQFF. The CDR3 DNA follows: TGCAGTGCTAGAAAGGGAGGGGTAAATGAGCAGTTCTTC.

The rearrangement joins TRBV10-3 to TRBJ2-1; 9 nucleotides agree with TRBD2. V was pared by 0 bases and J by 4 bases, with 7 bases of the junction left unmatched. CDR3 length: 17 amino acids. Germline CDR1 reads ENHRY; CDR2 reads SYGVKD. The CDR3 DNA reads as TGTGCCATCAGTGAGTCGGTAGCGGGAGTAGGTTACAATGAGCAGTTCTTC. As protein: CAISESVAGVGYNEQFF.